These T cell receptor beta chains were read from a single sample in a study of blood T cell repertoires in COVID-19. Assay used: immunoSEQ multiplex PCR; TCRdb lists only in-frame clones, some missing. The profile shows roughly 200,000 clones, around 88% of them singletons. Sequencing was performed on peripheral blood. These receptors all come from a woman aged 25 to 45 with acute or convalescent COVID-19. The CDR3 runs from the conserved cysteine through the conserved F or W. A D gene is named only where the DNA matches it firmly. Clone sizes are given selectively: once, few, many, or a class where the clone is expanded.

clone_size j_call d_call v_call cdr3_aa cdr3_nt
- TRBJ1-2 - TRBV28 CASSFSADFTF TGTGCCAGCAGTTTCTCAGCCGACTTCACCTTC
- TRBJ2-3 TRBD1 TRBV5-4 CASSQQGALTDTQYF TGTGCCAGCAGCCAACAGGGGGCGCTTACAGATACGCAGTATTTT
- TRBJ1-1 TRBD1 TRBV7-9 CASSPPDRGAFF TGTGCCAGCAGCCCTCCGGACAGGGGAGCTTTCTTT
once TRBJ1-5 - TRBV5-1 CASSLAGRDQPQHF TGCGCCAGCAGCTTGGCTGGGAGGGATCAGCCCCAGCATTTT
- TRBJ1-6 - TRBV19 CASSMVGGSSYNSPLHF TGTGCCAGTAGTATGGTTGGCGGTAGCTCCTATAATTCACCCCTCCACTTT
few TRBJ2-7 TRBD1 TRBV27 CASSPTGGAYEQYF TGTGCCAGCAGCCCGACAGGGGGGGCCTACGAGCAGTACTTC
once TRBJ1-5 TRBD1 TRBV11-3 CASSLLGGEPQHF TGTGCCAGCAGCTTATTAGGGGGCGAGCCCCAGCATTTT
- TRBJ2-1 - TRBV27 CASIGQEQFF TGTGCTTCAATAGGACAGGAGCAGTTCTTC
- TRBJ2-3 - TRBV3-1/TRBV3-2 CASSQGGLRETLADTQYF TGTGCCAGCAGCCAAGGGGGGCTGCGGGAGACATTAGCAGATACGCAGTATTTT
- TRBJ2-5 - TRBV30 CAWRNLTGVQGAQYF TGTGCCTGGAGAAACTTAACCGGAGTCCAAGGGGCCCAGTACTTC
- TRBJ2-1 TRBD2 TRBV7-9 CASRRTPGTNNEQFF TGTGCCAGCAGACGTACCCCCGGGACTAACAATGAGCAGTTCTTC
- TRBJ1-1 - TRBV28 CASSFPGWDTEAFF TGTGCCAGCAGTTTTCCGGGGTGGGATACTGAAGCTTTCTTT
- TRBJ2-1 TRBD2 TRBV5-6 CASSQEGAFGGRAEFF TGTGCCAGCAGCCAAGAGGGGGCTTTTGGCGGGAGGGCCGAGTTCTTC
- TRBJ2-1 - TRBV5-4 CASSRYGGGAYNEQFF TGTGCCAGCAGCAGATATGGAGGGGGGGCCTACAATGAGCAGTTCTTC
- TRBJ1-2 - TRBV30 CASPKGEYGYTF TGTGCCTCCCCGAAAGGAGAGTATGGCTACACCTTC
- TRBJ2-3 - TRBV4-2 CASLGGNTQYF TGTGCCAGCTTAGGGGGAAATACGCAGTATTTT
- TRBJ1-4 TRBD1 TRBV11-3 CASGTGGLNKLFF TGTGCCAGCGGGACAGGCGGCTTGAATAAACTGTTTTTT
- TRBJ2-1 - TRBV20-1 CSASSTIYEQFF TGCAGTGCTAGTAGCACTATCTATGAGCAGTTCTTC
- TRBJ2-2 TRBD2 TRBV5-4 CASSSTSGTGELFF TGTGCCAGCAGCAGTACTAGCGGGACAGGGGAGCTGTTTTTT
- TRBJ1-4 - TRBV6-5 CASSRGQNEKLFF TGTGCCAGCTCCAGGGGACAAAATGAAAAACTGTTTTTT
- TRBJ2-2 - TRBV7-2 CASSPGHLANTGELFF TGTGCCAGCAGCCCTGGACATCTCGCGAACACCGGGGAGCTGTTTTTT
- TRBJ2-2 - TRBV28 CASSEPAGNTGELFF TGTGCCAGCAGTGAGCCCGCGGGGAACACCGGGGAGCTGTTTTTT
- TRBJ2-5 TRBD2 TRBV6-1 CASSESTGGETQYF TGTGCCAGCAGTGAAAGTACGGGAGGAGAGACCCAGTACTTC
- TRBJ1-5 - TRBV6-6 CASSYLNSNQPQHF TGTGCCAGCAGTTACCTTAATAGCAATCAGCCCCAGCATTTT
- TRBJ2-4 TRBD1 TRBV11-3 CASSLGGDRANIQYF TGTGCCAGCAGCTTAGGGGGTGACAGGGCAAACATTCAGTACTTC
- TRBJ2-1 - TRBV28 CASSLGLTPNEQFF TGTGCCAGCAGTTTAGGCTTAACCCCCAATGAGCAGTTCTTC
once TRBJ2-2 - TRBV11-3 CASSLGYGELFF TGTGCCAGCAGCCTCGGGTACGGGGAGCTGTTTTTT
- TRBJ2-7 TRBD2 TRBV7-2 CASSHTSGSAYEQYF TGTGCCAGCAGCCATACTAGCGGGAGTGCTTACGAGCAGTACTTC
- TRBJ2-5 - TRBV27 CATGPRGQETQYF TGTGCCACCGGACCGAGGGGGCAAGAGACCCAGTACTTC
once TRBJ2-1 - TRBV19 CASSIDLGGIFYNEQFF TGTGCCAGTAGTATAGATCTAGGCGGGATCTTTTACAATGAGCAGTTCTTC
- TRBJ1-2 TRBD1 TRBV30 CASVGTGSVSTATPYGYTF TGTGCCTCCGTCGGGACAGGCTCTGTGTCGACCGCAACTCCCTATGGCTACACCTTC
- TRBJ2-4 - TRBV15 CATSRGTEGNIQYF TGTGCCACCAGCAGGGGGACGGAGGGAAACATTCAGTACTTC
- TRBJ2-1 TRBD2 TRBV10-2 CASRGASGSGEQFF TGCGCCAGCCGGGGGGCTAGCGGGAGTGGTGAGCAGTTCTTC
- TRBJ1-2 TRBD1 TRBV28 CASSVFQGAGYTF TGTGCCAGCAGTGTATTCCAGGGGGCTGGCTACACCTTC
- TRBJ1-3 - TRBV19 CASSANRVGTIYF TGTGCCAGTAGTGCGAACAGGGTTGGAACCATATATTTT
- TRBJ2-5 TRBD2 TRBV5-1 CASTQPTSGEETQYF TGCGCCAGCACCCAACCGACTAGCGGAGAAGAGACCCAGTACTTC
- TRBJ1-1 - TRBV30 CAWSRQMNTEAFF TGTGCCTGGAGTCGACAGATGAACACTGAAGCTTTCTTT
once TRBJ2-3 - TRBV30 CAWSVLTVTDTQYF TGTGCCTGGAGCGTACTCACCGTCACAGATACGCAGTATTTT
- TRBJ2-3 - TRBV4-1 CASSQHMEADTQYF TGCGCCAGCAGCCAACATATGGAGGCAGATACGCAGTATTTT
- TRBJ1-6 - TRBV6-1 CASSEGLFGSPLHF TGTGCCAGCAGTGAAGGACTTTTCGGTTCACCCCTCCACTTT
few TRBJ2-3 TRBD2 TRBV28 CASSFGAGAPDTQYF TGTGCCAGCAGTTTTGGGGCGGGAGCGCCAGATACGCAGTATTTT
- TRBJ2-2 - TRBV10-3 CATQRETGELFF TGTGCCACTCAACGAGAGACCGGGGAGCTGTTTTTT
- TRBJ2-7 TRBD2 TRBV7-9 CASSFSGSSYEQYF TGTGCCAGCAGCTTTAGCGGGTCCTCCTACGAGCAGTACTTC
- TRBJ1-3 - TRBV18 CASSPILPTGPSSGNTIYF TGTGCCAGCTCACCAATTTTACCCACGGGTCCTAGCTCTGGAAACACCATATATTTT
few TRBJ1-6 - TRBV28 CASGPRVPYNSPLHF TGTGCCAGCGGTCCCCGGGTCCCTTATAATTCACCCCTCCACTTT
- TRBJ2-3 - TRBV24-1 CATSRLSGIRDTQYF TGTGCCACCAGTCGTCTTTCAGGGATTAGAGATACGCAGTATTTT
- TRBJ1-3 - TRBV23-1 CASALGLSGNTIYF TGCGCCAGCGCTCTGGGCTTGTCGGGAAACACCATATATTTT